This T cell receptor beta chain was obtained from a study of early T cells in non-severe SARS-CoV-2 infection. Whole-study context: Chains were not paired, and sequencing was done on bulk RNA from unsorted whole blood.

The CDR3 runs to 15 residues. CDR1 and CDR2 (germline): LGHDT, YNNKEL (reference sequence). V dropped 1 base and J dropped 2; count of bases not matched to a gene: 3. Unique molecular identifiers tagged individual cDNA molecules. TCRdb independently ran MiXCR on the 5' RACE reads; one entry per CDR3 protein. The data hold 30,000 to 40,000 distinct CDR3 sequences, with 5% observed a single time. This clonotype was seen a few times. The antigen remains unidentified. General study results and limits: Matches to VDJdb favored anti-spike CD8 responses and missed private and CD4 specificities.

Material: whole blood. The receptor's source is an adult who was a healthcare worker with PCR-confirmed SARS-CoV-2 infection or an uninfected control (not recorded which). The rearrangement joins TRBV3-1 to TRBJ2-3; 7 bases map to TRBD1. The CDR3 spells CASSQGGQPTDTQYF. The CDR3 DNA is TGTGCCAGCAGCCAAGGGGGACAGCCCACAGATACGCAGTATTTT.